Sequencing of this TCR beta chain was carried out in a study of beta chain features in type 1 diabetes. About the research overall: Analysis included roughly 100 million sorted cells drawn from all samples. The study, taken as a whole, reports: In comparison with healthy donors, patients had naive, central memory and Treg TCRB repertoires that appeared more similar. Patients with Type 1 diabetes showed moderately but significantly shorter TCRB CDR3s in all four CD4+ subsets. Since sequencing was performed on cDNA, cells with high TCR expression could be over-represented.

As every portion of the isolated RNA was reverse transcribed, the sequencing read expressed TCRB transcripts. Measured with immunoSEQ multiplex PCR; TCRdb has only the in-frame clones, and not every one. Of about 230,000 clones in the sample, 16% were seen once. V gave up 5 bases and J gave up 5 bases, with 12 bases separating them. The CDR3 loop spans 13 amino acids. CDR1 is SEHNR, CDR2 FQNEAQ, per germline (reference sequence). Details on this clone: What it binds is unknown.

Naive, central memory, regulatory and stem cell-like memory cells within the CD4+ compartment were sorted using CD45RO/CCR7/CD25/CD127/CD95/CD27. Specimen: naive CD4+ T cells from blood. The chain has TRBV7-9 and TRBJ2-5; TRBD1 might be the D (6 bases). The TCR sequence derives from a man aged 25 to 40 with type 1 diabetes. The CDR3 bases are TGTGCCAGCAGCGCCAGGGGTAGGGAGACCCAGTACTTC. Protein product: CASSARGRETQYF.